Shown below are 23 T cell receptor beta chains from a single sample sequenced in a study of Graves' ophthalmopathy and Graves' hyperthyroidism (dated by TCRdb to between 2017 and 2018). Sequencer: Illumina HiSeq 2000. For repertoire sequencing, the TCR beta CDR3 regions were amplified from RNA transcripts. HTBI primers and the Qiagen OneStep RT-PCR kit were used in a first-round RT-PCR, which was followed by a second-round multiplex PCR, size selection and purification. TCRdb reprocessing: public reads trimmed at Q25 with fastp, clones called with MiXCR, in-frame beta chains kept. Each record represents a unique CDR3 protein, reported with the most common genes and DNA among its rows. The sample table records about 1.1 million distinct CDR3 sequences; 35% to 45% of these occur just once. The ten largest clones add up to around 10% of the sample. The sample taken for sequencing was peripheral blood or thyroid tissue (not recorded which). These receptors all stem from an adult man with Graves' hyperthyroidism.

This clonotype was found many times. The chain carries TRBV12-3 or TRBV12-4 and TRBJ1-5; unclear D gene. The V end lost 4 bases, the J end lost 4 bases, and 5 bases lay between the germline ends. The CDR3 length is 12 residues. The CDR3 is CASSYENQPQHF. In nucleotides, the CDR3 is TGTGCCAGCAGTTACGAAAATCAGCCCCAGCATTTT.

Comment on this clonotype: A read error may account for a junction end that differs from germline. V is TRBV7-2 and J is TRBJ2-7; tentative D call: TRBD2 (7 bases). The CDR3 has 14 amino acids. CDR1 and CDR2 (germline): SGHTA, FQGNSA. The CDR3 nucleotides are TGCGCCAGCAGCCAAGATGGGGGGGCTGAAGAGCAGTACTTC. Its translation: CASSQDGGAEEQYF.

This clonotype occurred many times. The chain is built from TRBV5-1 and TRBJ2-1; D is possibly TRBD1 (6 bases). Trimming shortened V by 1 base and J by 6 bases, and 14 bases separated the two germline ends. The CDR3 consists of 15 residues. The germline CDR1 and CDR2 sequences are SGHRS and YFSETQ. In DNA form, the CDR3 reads TGCGCCAGCAGCTTGACGCCAGGGGCCTCCAATGAGCAGTTCTTC. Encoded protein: CASSLTPGASNEQFF.

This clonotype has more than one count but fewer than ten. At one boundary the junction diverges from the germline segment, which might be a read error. CDR3 protein: CASSQEWAGAAAEQYF. The CDR3 DNA reads as TGTGCCAGCAGCCAAGAGTGGGCGGGAGCTGCGGCCGAGCAGTACTTT. The rearrangement joins TRBV3-1 to TRBJ2-7; 7 bases agree with TRBD2. This CDR3 has 16 amino acids. Germline V lookup: CDR1 LGHDT, CDR2 YNNKEL (reference sequence).

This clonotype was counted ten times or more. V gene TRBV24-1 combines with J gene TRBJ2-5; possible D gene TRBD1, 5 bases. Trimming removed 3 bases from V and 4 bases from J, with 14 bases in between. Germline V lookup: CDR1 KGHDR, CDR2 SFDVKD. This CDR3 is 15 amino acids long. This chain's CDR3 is CATSDQGSHSETQYF. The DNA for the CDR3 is TGTGCCACCAGTGATCAGGGCTCGCACTCAGAGACCCAGTACTTC.

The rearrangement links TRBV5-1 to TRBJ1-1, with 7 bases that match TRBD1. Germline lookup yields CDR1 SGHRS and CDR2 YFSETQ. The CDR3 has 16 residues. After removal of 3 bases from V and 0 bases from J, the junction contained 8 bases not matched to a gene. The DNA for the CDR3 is TGCGCCAGCAGCTCCGGACAGGTTTTCATGAACACTGAAGCTTTCTTT. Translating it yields CASSSGQVFMNTEAFF.

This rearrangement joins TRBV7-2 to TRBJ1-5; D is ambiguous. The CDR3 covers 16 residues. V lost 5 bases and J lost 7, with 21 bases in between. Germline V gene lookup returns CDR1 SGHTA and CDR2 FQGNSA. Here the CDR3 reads CASSATGELIGQPQHF. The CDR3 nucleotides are TGTGCCAGCAGCGCCACCGGGGAGCTGATTGGGCAGCCCCAGCATTTT.

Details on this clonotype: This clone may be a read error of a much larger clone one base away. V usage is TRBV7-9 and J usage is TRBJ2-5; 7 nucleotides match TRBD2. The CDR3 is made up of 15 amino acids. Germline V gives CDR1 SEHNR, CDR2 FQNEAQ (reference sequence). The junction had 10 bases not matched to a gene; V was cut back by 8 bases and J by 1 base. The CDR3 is CASGSRLARQETQYF. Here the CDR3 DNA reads TGTGCCAGCGGCTCTAGACTAGCTCGCCAAGAGACCCAGTACTTC.

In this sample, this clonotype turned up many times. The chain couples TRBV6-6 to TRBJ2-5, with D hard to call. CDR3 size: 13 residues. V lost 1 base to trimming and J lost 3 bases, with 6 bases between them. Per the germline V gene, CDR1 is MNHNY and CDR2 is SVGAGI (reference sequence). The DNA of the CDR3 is TGTGCCAGCAGTTACTTTCTGGAAGAGACCCAGTACTTC. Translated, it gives CASSYFLEETQYF.

This CDR3 is CATSRDREGLSNTF. DNA of the CDR3: TGTGCCACCAGCAGGGACAGAGAGGGGCTCTCTAACACCTTC. V and J are TRBV15 and TRBJ1-2, with a weak D call TRBD1 (6 bases). Germline assignment: CDR1 LNHNV and CDR2 YYDKDF (reference sequence). V was cut by 3 bases and J by 12 bases, with 20 bases left in between. CDR3 length: 14 amino acids.

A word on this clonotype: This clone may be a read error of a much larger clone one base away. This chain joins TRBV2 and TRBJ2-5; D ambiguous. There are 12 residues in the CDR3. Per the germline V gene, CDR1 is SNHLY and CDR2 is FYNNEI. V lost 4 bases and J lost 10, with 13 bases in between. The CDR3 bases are TGTGCCAGCAGTGGCATCCATGAGGTCCAGTACTTC. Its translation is CASSGIHEVQYF.

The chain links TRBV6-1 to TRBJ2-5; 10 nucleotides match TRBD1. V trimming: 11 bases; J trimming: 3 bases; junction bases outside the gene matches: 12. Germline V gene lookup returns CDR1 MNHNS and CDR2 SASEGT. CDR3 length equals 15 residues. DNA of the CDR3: TGTGCCGGTAGGGAGACCGGGACAGGGGAAGAGACCCAGTACTTC. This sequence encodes CAGRETGTGEETQYF.

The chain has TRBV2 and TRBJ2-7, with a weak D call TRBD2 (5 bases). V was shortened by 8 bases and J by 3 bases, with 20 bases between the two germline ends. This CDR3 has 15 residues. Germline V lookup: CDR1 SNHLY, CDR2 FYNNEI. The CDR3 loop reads CASGSEDPGLYEQYF. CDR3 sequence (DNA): TGTGCCAGCGGTTCGGAGGACCCCGGGCTCTACGAGCAGTACTTC.

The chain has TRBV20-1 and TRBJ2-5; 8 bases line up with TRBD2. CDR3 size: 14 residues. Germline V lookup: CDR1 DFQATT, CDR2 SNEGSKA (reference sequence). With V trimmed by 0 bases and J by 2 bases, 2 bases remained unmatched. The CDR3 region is CSARDREGQETQYF. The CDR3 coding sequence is TGCAGTGCTAGAGATCGGGAGGGGCAAGAGACCCAGTACTTC.

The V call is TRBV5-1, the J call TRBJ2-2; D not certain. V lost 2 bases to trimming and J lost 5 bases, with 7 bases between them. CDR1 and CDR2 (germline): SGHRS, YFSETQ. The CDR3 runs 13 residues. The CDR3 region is CASSLYETGELFF. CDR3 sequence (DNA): TGCGCCAGCAGCTTATACGAGACCGGGGAGCTGTTTTTT.

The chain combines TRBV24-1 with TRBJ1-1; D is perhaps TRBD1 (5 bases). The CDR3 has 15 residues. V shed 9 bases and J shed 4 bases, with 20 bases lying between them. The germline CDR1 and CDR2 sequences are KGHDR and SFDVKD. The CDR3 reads CATGEVGSGGTEAFF. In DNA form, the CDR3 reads TGTGCCACCGGAGAAGTTGGGAGCGGGGGCACTGAAGCTTTCTTT.

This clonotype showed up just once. This CDR3 reads CASCLAGRLGYTF. The DNA for the CDR3 is TGTGCCAGCTGCCTAGCGGGACGCCTGGGCTACACCTTC. The chain combines TRBV7-9 with TRBJ1-2; maybe TRBD1 (5 bases). The germline V and J ends were trimmed by 8 bases and 8 bases, with 18 bases remaining between them. The V gene's germline CDR1 is SEHNR and CDR2 FQNEAQ (reference sequence). This CDR3 has 13 amino acids. The full variable domain, its missing parts supplied by reference TRBV7-9 and TRBJ1-2, is DTGVSQNPRHKITKRGQNVTFRCDPISEHNRLYWYRQTLGQGPEFLTYFQNEAQLEKSRLLSDRFSAERPKGSFSTLEIQRTEQGDSAMYLCASCLAGRLGYTFGSGTRLTVV.

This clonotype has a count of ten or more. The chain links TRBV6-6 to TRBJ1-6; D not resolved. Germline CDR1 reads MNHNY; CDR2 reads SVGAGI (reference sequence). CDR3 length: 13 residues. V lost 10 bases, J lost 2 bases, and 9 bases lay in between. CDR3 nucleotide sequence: TGTGCCACCTCGGCAGCCTATAATTCACCCCTCCACTTT. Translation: CATSAAYNSPLHF.

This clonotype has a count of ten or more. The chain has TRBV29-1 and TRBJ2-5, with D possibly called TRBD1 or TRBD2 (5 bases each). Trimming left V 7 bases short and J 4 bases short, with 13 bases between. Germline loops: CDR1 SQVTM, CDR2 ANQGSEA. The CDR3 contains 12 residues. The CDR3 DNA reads TGCAGCGCAGGCCCTGGGGGAGAGACCCAGTACTTC. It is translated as CSAGPGGETQYF. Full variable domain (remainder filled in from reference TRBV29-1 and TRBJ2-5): SAVISQKPSRDICQRGTSLTIQCQVDSQVTMMFWYRQQPGQSLTLIATANQGSEATYESGFVIDKFPISRPNLTFSTLTVSNMSPEDSSIYLCSAGPGGETQYFGPGTRLLVL.

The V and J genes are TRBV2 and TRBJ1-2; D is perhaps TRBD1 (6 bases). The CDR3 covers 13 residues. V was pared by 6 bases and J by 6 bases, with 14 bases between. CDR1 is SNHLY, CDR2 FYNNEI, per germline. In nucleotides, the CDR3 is TGTGCCAGCAGCGGCAGGGGCGGACATGGCTACACCTTC. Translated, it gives CASSGRGGHGYTF.

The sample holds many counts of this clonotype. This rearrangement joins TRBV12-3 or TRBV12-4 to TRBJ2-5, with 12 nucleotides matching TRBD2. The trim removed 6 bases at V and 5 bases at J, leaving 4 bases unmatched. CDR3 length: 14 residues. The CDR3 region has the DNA TGTGCCAGCAGAGCCGGGACTAGCGGGGAGACCCAGTACTTC. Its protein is CASRAGTSGETQYF.

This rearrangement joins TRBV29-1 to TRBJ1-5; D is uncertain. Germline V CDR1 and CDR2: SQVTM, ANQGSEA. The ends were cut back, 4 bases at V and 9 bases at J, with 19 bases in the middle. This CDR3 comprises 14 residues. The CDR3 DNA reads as TGCAGCGTTGGATCTCCGACCGGGGAGCTGCCCCAGCATTTT. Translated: CSVGSPTGELPQHF.

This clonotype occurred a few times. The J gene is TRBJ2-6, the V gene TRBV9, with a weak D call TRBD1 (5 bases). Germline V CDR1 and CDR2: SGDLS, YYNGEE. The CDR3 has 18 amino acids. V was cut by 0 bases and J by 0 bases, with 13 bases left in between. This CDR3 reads CASSVGGAPSSGANVLTF. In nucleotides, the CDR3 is TGTGCCAGCAGCGTAGGTGGGGCCCCCTCCTCTGGGGCCAACGTCCTGACTTTC.